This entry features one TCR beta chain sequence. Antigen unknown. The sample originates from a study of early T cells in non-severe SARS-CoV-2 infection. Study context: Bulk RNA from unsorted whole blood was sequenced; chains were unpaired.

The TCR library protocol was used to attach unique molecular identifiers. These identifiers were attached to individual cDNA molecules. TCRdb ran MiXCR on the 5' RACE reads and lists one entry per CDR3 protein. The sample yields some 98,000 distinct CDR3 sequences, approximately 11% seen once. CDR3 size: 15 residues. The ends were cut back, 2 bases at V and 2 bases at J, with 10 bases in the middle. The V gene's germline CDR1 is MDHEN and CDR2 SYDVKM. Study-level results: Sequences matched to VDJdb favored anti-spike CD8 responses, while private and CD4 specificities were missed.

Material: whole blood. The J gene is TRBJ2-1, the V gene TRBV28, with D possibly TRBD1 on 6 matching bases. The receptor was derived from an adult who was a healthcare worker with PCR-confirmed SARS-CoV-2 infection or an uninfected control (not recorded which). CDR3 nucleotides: TGTGCCAGCAGTTTAGCAGGGGAAACCTACAATGAGCAGTTCTTC. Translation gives CASSLAGETYNEQFF.